One sample yielded the 3 T cell receptor beta chains listed below, sequenced in a study of cytomegalovirus exposure and HLA in healthy donors. The PCR had 60 Vbeta and 13 Jbeta primers. Some clones are missing from TCRdb's copy, which holds only in-frame ones; the method was immunoSEQ multiplex PCR. The sample lists around 140,000 clones; approximately 80% were seen once. Sample: PBMCs. The receptor set was obtained from a woman in her late teens or twenties in good health and CMV-seronegative.

This chain links TRBV19 with TRBJ1-5; TRBD1 might be the D (5 bases). V lost 4 bases to trimming and J lost 0 bases, with 13 bases between them. The CDR3 covers 16 residues. Germline V gene lookup returns CDR1 LNHDA and CDR2 SQIVND (reference sequence). Here the CDR3 reads CASSSVTGYSNQPQHF. In DNA, the CDR3 is TGTGCCAGTAGTAGCGTTACAGGTTATAGCAATCAGCCCCAGCATTTT.

The rearrangement uses TRBV19 and TRBJ2-2; TRBD1 matches 8 bases. This CDR3 has 14 amino acids. CDR1 and CDR2 (germline): LNHDA, SQIVND (reference sequence). Germline trimming cut 7 bases from V and 4 bases from J; bases unmatched to any gene: 5. The CDR3: CASTGTGSTGELFF. CDR3 bases: TGTGCCAGTACCGGGACAGGTAGCACCGGGGAGCTGTTTTTT.

The genes are TRBV5-1 and TRBJ1-3; D possibly corresponds to TRBD1 (5 bases). The CDR3 loop spans 15 amino acids. Germline V lookup: CDR1 SGHRS, CDR2 YFSETQ. V lost 0 bases and J 0 bases, leaving 7 bases between the germline ends. The CDR3 here is CASSLGQTSGNTIYF. In DNA, the CDR3 is TGCGCCAGCAGCTTGGGACAGACCTCTGGAAACACCATATATTTT.